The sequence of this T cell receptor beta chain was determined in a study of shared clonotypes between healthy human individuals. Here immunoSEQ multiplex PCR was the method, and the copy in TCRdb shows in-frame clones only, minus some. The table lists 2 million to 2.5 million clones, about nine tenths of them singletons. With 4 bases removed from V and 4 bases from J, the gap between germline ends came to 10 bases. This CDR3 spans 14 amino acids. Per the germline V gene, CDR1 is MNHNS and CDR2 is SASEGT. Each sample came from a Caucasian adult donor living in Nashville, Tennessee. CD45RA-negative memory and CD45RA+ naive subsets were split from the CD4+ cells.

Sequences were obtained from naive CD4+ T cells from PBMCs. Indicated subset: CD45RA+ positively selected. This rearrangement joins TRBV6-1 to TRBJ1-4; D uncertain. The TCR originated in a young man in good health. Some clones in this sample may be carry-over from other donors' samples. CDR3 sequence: CASSADGYNEKLFF. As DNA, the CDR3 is TGTGCCAGCAGTGCTGACGGCTATAATGAAAAACTGTTTTTT.